The next 3 T cell receptor beta chains were all read from a single sample in a study of cytomegalovirus exposure and HLA in healthy donors. The PCR was carried out with 60 Vbeta primers and 13 Jbeta primers. TCRdb's table, derived via immunoSEQ multiplex PCR, lists solely in-frame clones and lacks some. The table records more than 95,000 clones, roughly 78% of them present only once. The source material was PBMCs. The receptors were sampled from a man aged 30 to 39 in good health and CMV-seropositive.

V and J are TRBV10-3 and TRBJ1-2; no reliable D call. CDR3 length: 13 amino acids. V shed 3 bases and J shed 8 bases, with 13 bases lying between them. Germline values: CDR1 ENHRY, CDR2 SYGVKD. CDR3 amino acids: CAISDSGLGGYTF. DNA of the CDR3: TGTGCCATCAGTGATTCAGGACTCGGGGGCTACACCTTC.

This chain links TRBV21-1 with TRBJ2-4; the tabulated D call, TRBD2, remains unverified against the DNA. TRBV21-1 corresponds to a pseudogene. The CDR3 is 16 amino acids. This CDR3 is CASLAAAKIAKNIQYF. The DNA of the CDR3 is TGTGCCAGCCTCGCGGCGGCGAAAATAGCCAAAAACATTCAGTACTTC.

V gene TRBV19 combines with J gene TRBJ1-5; no definite D call. The CDR3 is 14 amino acids. Trimming stripped 7 bases from V and 7 bases from J, with 17 bases between. Germline loops: CDR1 LNHDA, CDR2 SQIVND (reference sequence). The CDR3 protein is CASNGRAGQQPQHF. The CDR3 DNA reads TGTGCCAGTAATGGTCGTGCGGGCCAACAGCCCCAGCATTTT.